This entry is about one T cell receptor beta chain. Its antigen remains undetermined. The record has no base qualities; no much larger clone is one base away. For CDR1 and CDR2, the germline V gene lists SGHRS and YFSETQ. The junction carries 13 bases between V and J, which are trimmed by 6 bases and 7 bases respectively. The CDR3 runs 13 amino acids, cysteine and phenylalanine included. CDR3 DNA is the only sequence kept; it has 39 bases, read in frame from the first base. For TCRbeta CDR3 sequencing, genomic DNA was extracted from sorted cells using the QIAGEN DNeasy Blood and Tissue Kit. High-throughput TCRbeta CDR3 sequencing was carried out commercially through immunoSEQ, with PCR amplification with bias correction and internal controls included. Under the source paper's analysis protocol: A unique productive TCRbeta sequence was defined by the CDR3 nucleotide sequence when primers matched, and otherwise by the CDR3 amino acid sequence together with the Vbeta and Jbeta genes. Sorting error was corrected by removing sequences shared between sorted populations at a frequency ratio of 2:1 or less, and the remaining shared sequences were assigned to the higher population. Donor-reactive sequences were defined as at least 5-fold expanded in CFSE-low cells versus unstimulated cells, with frequency of at least 0.01% in CFSE-low cells. Jensen-Shannon divergence, calculated on the top 100 TCRbeta sequences ranked by frequency, was used to quantify repertoire divergence. When a sample had multiple sequencing runs, each run was corrected for sorting error separately and the runs were then pooled. Imported from immuneACCESS, the table was reduced by TCRdb to in-frame sequences with V and J called. These copies leave out some clones; in studies compared against another copy, an unresolved V gene accounts for under half, and the cause of the remainder is not known. V, J and clone size reflect that table, while D and trimming were determined from the DNA. For this sample there are about 240,000 clones; about 80% appear just once. Around 0.6% of the sample rests with the top ten.

This sample was included in a study of Tregs in tolerant kidney transplant recipients (dated by TCRdb to the late 2010s). Regarding the complete study: TCRbeta sequencing was used in the study to identify donor-specific regulatory T cells before combined kidney and bone marrow transplantation, and the identified cells were then tracked after transplant. TCRbeta repertoire sequencing was used in a few healthy controls to compare several ways of expanding Tregs specific for an allogeneic donor. What the authors observed across the whole study: Biological reproducibility was not directly addressed, though technical replication error appeared minimal. Expanding Tregs with activated donor B cells appeared to identify the most biologically relevant and donor-specific TCRbeta repertoire. The study was constrained by small patient numbers, and validation of the findings is required in larger populations and under other immunosuppression protocols.

Thawed PBMCs were FACS-sorted into unstimulated Tregs (CD4+CD25+CD127-), CD4+ non-Tregs (CD4+CD25-), CD4 cells and CD8 cells. Blood from healthy controls was obtained either from healthy volunteers or as purchased buffy coats. Healthy control blood was processed to PBMCs by Ficoll density gradient and cryopreserved, and patient PBMCs were collected before and after transplant. The receptor chain draws on TRBV5-1 and TRBJ1-4; a tentative D call is TRBD1 (6 bases match). This TCR derives from a human donor in good health. The source material was CD4+ T cells from blood. Read as DNA, the sequence is TGCGCCAGCAACGACCAAGGGGGTGAAAAACTGTTTTTT. Its translation reads: CASNDQGGEKLFF.